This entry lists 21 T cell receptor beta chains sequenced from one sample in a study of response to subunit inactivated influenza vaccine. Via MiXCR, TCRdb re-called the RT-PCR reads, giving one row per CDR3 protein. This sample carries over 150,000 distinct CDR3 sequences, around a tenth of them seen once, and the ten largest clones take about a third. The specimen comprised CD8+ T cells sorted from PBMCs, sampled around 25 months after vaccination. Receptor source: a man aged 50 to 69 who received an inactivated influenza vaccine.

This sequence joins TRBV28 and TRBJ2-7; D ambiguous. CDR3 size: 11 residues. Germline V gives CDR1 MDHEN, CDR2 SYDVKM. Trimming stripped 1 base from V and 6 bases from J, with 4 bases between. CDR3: CASSLSSEQYF. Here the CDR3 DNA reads TGTGCCAGCAGTTTATCGAGCGAGCAGTACTTC. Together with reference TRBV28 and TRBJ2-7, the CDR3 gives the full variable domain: DVKVTQSSRYLVKRTGEKVFLECVQDMDHENMFWYRQDPGLGLRLIYFSYDVKMKEKGDIPEGYSVSREKKERFSLILESASTNQTSMYLCASSLSSEQYFGPGTRLTVT.

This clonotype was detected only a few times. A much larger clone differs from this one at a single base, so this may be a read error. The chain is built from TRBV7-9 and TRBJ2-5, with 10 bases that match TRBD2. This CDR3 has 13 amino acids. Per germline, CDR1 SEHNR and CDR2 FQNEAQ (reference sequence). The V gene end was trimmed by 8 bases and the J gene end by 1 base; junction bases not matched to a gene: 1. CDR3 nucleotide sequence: TGTGCCAGCGGGACTAGCGCCCAAGAGACCCAGTACTTC. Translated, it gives CASGTSAQETQYF.

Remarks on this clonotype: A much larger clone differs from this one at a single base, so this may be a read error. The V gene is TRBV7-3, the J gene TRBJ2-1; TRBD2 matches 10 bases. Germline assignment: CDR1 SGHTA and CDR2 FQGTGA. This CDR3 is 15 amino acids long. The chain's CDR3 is CASSITGTSDNEQSF. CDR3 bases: TGTGCCAGCAGCATAACCGGGACTAGCGACAATGAGCAGTCCTTC.

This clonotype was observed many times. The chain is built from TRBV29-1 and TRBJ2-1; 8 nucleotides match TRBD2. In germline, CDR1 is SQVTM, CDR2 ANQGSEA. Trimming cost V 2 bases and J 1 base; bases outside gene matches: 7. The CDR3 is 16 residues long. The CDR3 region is CSVEPGLEQSYNEQFF. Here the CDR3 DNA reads TGCAGCGTTGAACCGGGACTAGAACAATCCTACAATGAGCAGTTCTTC.

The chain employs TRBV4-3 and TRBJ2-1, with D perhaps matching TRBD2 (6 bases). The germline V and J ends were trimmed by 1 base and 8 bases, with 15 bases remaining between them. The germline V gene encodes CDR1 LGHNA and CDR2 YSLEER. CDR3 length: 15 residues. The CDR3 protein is CASSQGVTRMYEQFF. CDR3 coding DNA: TGCGCCAGCAGCCAAGGGGTGACTAGAATGTATGAGCAGTTCTTC.

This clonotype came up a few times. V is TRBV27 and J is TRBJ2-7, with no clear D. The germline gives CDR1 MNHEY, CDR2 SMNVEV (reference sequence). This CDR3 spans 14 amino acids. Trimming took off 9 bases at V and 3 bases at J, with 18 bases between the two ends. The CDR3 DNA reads TGTGCCAGTTCCCGCGAGCTATCCGGCTACGAGCAGTACTTC. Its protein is CASSRELSGYEQYF.

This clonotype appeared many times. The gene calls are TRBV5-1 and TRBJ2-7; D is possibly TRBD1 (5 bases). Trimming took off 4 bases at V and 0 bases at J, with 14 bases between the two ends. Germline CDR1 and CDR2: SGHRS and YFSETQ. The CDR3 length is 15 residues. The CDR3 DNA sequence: TGCGCCAGCAGCGCCGGTCCAGGGTACTCCTACGAGCAGTACTTC. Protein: CASSAGPGYSYEQYF.

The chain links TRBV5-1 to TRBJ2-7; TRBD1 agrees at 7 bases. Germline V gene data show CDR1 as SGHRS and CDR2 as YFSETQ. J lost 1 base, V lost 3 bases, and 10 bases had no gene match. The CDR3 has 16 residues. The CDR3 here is CASSWPVTGESYEQYF. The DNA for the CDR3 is TGCGCCAGCAGCTGGCCCGTAACAGGGGAATCCTACGAGCAGTACTTC.

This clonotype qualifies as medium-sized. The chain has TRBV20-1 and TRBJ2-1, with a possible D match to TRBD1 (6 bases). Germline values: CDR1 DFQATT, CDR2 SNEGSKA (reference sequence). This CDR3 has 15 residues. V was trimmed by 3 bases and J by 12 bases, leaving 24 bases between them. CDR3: CSARGSGTTLFSQFF. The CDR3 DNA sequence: TGCAGTGCTAGGGGATCCGGGACAACCCTATTTTCGCAGTTCTTC.

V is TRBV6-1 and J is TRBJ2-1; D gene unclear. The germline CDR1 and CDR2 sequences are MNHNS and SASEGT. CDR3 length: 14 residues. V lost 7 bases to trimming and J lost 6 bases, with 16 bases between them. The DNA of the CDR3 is TGTGCCAGCAAAGAAGGGTACACGGGCAATGAGCAGTTCTTC. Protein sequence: CASKEGYTGNEQFF.

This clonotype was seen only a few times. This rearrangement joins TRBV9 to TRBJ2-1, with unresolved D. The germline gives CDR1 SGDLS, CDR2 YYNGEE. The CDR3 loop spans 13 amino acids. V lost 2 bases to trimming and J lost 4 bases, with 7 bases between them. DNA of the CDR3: TGTGCCAGCAGCGTCGACACATACAATGAGCAGTTCTTC. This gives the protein CASSVDTYNEQFF.

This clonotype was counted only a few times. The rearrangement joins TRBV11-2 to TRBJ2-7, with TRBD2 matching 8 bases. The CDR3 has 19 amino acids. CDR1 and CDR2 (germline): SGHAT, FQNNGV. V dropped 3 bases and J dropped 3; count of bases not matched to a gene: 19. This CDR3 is CASSFLNFEAGVVRYEQYF. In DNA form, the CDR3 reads TGTGCCAGCAGCTTCCTTAATTTTGAAGCGGGGGTGGTGCGCTACGAGCAGTACTTC.

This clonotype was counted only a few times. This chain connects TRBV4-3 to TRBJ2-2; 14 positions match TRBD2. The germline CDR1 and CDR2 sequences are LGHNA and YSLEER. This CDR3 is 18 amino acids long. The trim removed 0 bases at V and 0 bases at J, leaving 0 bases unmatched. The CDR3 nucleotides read TGCGCCAGCAGCCAAGAGGGACTAGCGGGGGCGAACACCGGGGAGCTGTTTTTT. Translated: CASSQEGLAGANTGELFF.

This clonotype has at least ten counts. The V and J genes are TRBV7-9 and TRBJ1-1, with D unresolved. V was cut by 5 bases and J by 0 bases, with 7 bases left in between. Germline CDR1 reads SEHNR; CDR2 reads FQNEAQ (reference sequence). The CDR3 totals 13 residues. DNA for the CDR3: TGTGCCAGCAGCCGGTGGATGAACACTGAAGCTTTCTTT. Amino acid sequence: CASSRWMNTEAFF.

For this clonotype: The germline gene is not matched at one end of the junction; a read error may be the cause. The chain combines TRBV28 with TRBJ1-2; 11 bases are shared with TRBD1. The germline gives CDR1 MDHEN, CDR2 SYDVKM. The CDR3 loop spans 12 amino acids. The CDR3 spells CASSSRGGQGDF. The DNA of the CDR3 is TGTGCCAGCAGTTCACGGGGGGGACAGGGGGACTTC.

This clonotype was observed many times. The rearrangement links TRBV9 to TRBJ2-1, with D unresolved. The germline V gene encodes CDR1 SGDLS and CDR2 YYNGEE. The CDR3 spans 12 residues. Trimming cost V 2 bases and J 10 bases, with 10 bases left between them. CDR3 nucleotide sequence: TGTGCCAGCAGCGTCTCCTCCGGGGAGCAGTTCTTC. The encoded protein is CASSVSSGEQFF.

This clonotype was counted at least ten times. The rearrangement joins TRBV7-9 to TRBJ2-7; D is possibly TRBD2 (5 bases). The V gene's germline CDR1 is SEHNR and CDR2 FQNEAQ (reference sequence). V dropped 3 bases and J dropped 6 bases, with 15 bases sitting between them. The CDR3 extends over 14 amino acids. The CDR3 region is CASSFPGLSPEQYF. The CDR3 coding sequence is TGTGCCAGCAGCTTCCCCGGACTGTCTCCCGAGCAGTACTTC.

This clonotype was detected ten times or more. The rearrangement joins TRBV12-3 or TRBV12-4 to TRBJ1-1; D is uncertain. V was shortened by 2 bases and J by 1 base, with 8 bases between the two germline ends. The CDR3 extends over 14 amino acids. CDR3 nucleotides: TGTGCCAGCAGTTTATCTGGAGGGAACACTGAAGCTTTCTTT. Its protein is CASSLSGGNTEAFF.

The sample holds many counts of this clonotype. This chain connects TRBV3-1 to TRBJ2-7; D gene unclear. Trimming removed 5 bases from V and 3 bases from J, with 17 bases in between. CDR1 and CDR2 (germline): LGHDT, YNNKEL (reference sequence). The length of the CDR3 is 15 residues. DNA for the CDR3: TGTGCCAGCAGCTACTCGGCCACCCCCGGCTACGAGCAGTACTTC. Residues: CASSYSATPGYEQYF.

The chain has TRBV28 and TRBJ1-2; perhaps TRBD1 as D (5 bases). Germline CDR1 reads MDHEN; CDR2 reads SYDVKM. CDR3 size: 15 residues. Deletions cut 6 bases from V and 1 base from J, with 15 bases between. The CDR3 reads CASRGGRLLNYGYTF. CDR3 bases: TGTGCCAGCAGGGGGGGACGGCTACTTAACTATGGCTACACCTTC.

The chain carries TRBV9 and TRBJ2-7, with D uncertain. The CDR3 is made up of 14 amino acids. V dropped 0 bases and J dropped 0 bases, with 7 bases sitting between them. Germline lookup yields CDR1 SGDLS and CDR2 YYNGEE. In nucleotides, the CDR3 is TGTGCCAGCAGCGTAGGGGGTTTCTCCTACGAGCAGTACTTC. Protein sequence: CASSVGGFSYEQYF.